This T cell receptor (beta chain) was recovered during a study of cytomegalovirus exposure and HLA in healthy donors. Primers included in the PCR were 60 Vbeta and 13 Jbeta primers. The protocol was immunoSEQ multiplex PCR, while the TCRdb copy is restricted to in-frame clones and leaves out a portion. Of fewer than 80,000 clones listed, 70% to 80% are singletons. This clone has a handful of counts. This TCR was sampled from a young man in good health and CMV-seronegative. The source material was PBMCs.

CDR3 sequence reads: CASSGTGGYSNQPQHF. The DNA for the CDR3 is TGTGCCAGCAGTGGGACAGGGGGCTATAGCAATCAGCCCCAGCATTTT. This sequence joins TRBV25-1 and TRBJ1-5, with 11 bases aligning to TRBD1. The J segment lost 0 bases and the V segment lost 4 bases, leaving 2 bases of the junction unmatched. Germline assignment: CDR1 MGHDK and CDR2 SYGVNS. CDR3 length: 16 amino acids.